This paragraph reports one T cell receptor beta chain. As yet, its antigen is unknown. Clones were sequenced by immunoSEQ multiplex PCR, and TCRdb holds only the in-frame ones, with some missing. The sample carries around 130,000 clones, approximately 90% recorded once. The data stem from a study of T cell responses to AZD1222 COVID-19 vaccine. Study-wide results and limits: The donors showed a predominance of white British ancestry and of females, with possible underestimation of clonal diversity. Among spike-specific TCRs, nearly half reportedly target unmutated variant regions. Spike-specific TCR breadth and depth were elevated following two AZD1222 doses.

The CDR3 sequence is 12 residues long. CDR1 and CDR2 (germline): ENHRY, SYGVKD. The V and J ends lost 0 bases and 15 bases respectively, with 9 bases between them. This chain joins TRBV10-3 and TRBJ1-6; unclear D gene. Sequenced material: peripheral blood, taken 28 days after the second AZD1222 dose. The sequence was collected from an adult who received the AZD1222 COVID-19 vaccine. DNA of the CDR3: TGTGCCATCAGTGAGTCGGGTCCTGGCCTCCACTTT. Its translation is CAISESGPGLHF.